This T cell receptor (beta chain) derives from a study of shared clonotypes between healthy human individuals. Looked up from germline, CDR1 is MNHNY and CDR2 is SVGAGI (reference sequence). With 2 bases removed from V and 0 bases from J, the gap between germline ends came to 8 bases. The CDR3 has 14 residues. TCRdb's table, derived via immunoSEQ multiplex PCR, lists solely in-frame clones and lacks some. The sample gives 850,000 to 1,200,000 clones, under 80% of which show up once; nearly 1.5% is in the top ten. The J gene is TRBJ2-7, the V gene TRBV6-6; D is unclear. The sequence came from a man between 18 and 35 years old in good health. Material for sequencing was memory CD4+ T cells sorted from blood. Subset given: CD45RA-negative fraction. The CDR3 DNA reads TGTGCCAGCAGTTACGCTCGGAGCTCCTACGAGCAGTACTTC. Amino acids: CASSYARSSYEQYF.